The rows below give T cell receptor beta chains drawn from one sample of a study of regulatory dendritic cells for organ transplantation. TCRdb's copy holds only in-frame clones and misses some; the assay was immunoSEQ multiplex PCR. The top ten clones hold 0.11% of a sample with about 38,000 clones, just over 90% of them seen once. The sample consisted of naive CD8+ T cells from blood. Receptor source: a human donor in good health. Both conserved end residues are trimmed from each CDR3.

V gene | CDR3 protein
TRBV28 | ASLRDRKSPTNLVGQY
TRBV7-6 | ASSPGEYEQY
TRBV7-2 | ASSKWRLAGAQSYNEQF
TRBV4-1 | ASGGIRGTEAF
TRBV7-9 | ASSQTGGTEAF
TRBV21-1 | ASSVGIGTSGTQSPSTDTQY
TRBV19 | ASTAVAGDSYEQY
TRBV4-2 | ASSPSSGGAWETQY
TRBV6-5 | ASSYGRNTEAF
TRBV6-1 | ASSLQGSPLH
TRBV28 | ASSPVRGAVEQY
TRBV18 | ASSPRVSGSSYNEQF
TRBV7-2 | ASSSWGLAGGYEQY
TRBV4-1 | ASSLPGRAYEQY
TRBV10-3 | AIMTSGYNEQF
TRBV19 | ASSIGNTGELF
TRBV4-1 | ASSQGADEAF
TRBV15 | ATSRDPGAYEQY
TRBV7-3 | AKVPVANALTSTDTQY
TRBV29-1 | SVGHTDTEAF
TRBV6-5 | ASSPGQGGEQY
TRBV7-9 | ASSSSVYTDTQY
TRBV5-4 | ASSLTAYNEQF
TRBV4-1 | ASSQDPPGRSNQPQH
TRBV9 | ASSQTSGGSYEQY